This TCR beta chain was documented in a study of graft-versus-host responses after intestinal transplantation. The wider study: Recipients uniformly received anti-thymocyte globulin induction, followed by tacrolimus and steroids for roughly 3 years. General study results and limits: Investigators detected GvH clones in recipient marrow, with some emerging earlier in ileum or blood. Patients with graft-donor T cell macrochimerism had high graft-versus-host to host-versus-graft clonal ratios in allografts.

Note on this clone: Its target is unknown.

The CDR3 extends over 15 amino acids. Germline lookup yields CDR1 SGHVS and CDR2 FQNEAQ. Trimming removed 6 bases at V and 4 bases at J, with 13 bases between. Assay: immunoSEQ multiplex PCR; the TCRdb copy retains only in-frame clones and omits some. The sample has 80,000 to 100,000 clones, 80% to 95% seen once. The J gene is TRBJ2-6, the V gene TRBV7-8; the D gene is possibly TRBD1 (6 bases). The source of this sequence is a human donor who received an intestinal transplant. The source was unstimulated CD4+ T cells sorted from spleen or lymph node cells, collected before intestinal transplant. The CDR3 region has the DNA TGTGCCAGCAGGTTGCAGGGGACGGGGGCCAACGTCCTGACTTTC. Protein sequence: CASRLQGTGANVLTF.